The next 10 T cell receptor beta chains were all read from a single sample in a study of early stage breast cancer tumors. Libraries were prepared by immunoSEQ multiplex PCR; TCRdb keeps only in-frame clonotypes and omits some of them. In the table there are around 30,000 clones, roughly 77% of which are singletons. The sequenced sample was breast tumor tissue. The receptors come from a person aged 25-39 years with breast cancer.

Within the sample, this clone is medium-sized (0.01 to 0.1%). One junction end disagrees with the germline gene, perhaps due to a read error. The chain employs TRBV20-1 and TRBJ2-1; D perhaps matches TRBD2 (5 bases). Germline loops: CDR1 DFQATT, CDR2 SNEGSKA (reference sequence). This CDR3 is built from 11 residues. The CDR3 sequence: CSARDKLVLVF. DNA for the CDR3: TGCAGTGCTAGAGATAAACTAGTTCTGGTCTTC.

The chain employs TRBV30 and TRBJ2-1; 7 bases map to TRBD2. The J segment lost 0 bases and the V segment lost 0 bases, leaving 5 bases of the junction unmatched. The V gene's germline CDR1 is GTSNPN and CDR2 SVGIG (reference sequence). The CDR3 has 16 amino acids. For the CDR3, the DNA is TGTGCCTGGAGTGTCGGAGGCGGGAGCTCCTACAATGAGCAGTTCTTC. As protein: CAWSVGGGSSYNEQFF.

This clone was seen more than once but under ten times. This chain joins TRBV4-2 and TRBJ2-2; 8 bases align to TRBD2. CDR1 is LGHNA, CDR2 YNFKEQ, per germline. The CDR3 loop spans 17 amino acids. V lost 1 base, J lost 1 base, and 5 bases stayed unmatched. The CDR3 spells CASSQGITSGNTGELFF. CDR3 in DNA: TGTGCCAGCAGCCAAGGTATCACTAGCGGGAACACCGGGGAGCTGTTTTTT.

The chain is built from TRBV7-3 and TRBJ2-1, with D unclear. The CDR3 consists of 15 residues. Germline CDR1 and CDR2: SGHTA and FQGTGA. V lost 2 bases, J lost 1 base, and 9 bases lay in between. The CDR3 coding sequence is TGTGCCAGCAGCTTATGGGGAAGTTCCTACAATGAGCAGTTCTTC. Protein: CASSLWGSSYNEQFF.

The CDR3 reads CASRRVRTSTDTQYF. The CDR3 DNA follows: TGTGCCAGCAGACGGGTTAGAACTAGCACAGATACGCAGTATTTT. The rearrangement uses TRBV7-8 and TRBJ2-3; no definite D call. This CDR3 is built from 15 residues. The germline gives CDR1 SGHVS, CDR2 FQNEAQ. The germline V and J ends were trimmed by 6 bases and 0 bases, with 13 bases remaining between them.

The V call is TRBV19, the J call TRBJ2-1, with 13 bases lining up with TRBD2. This CDR3 is built from 17 residues. Germline lookup yields CDR1 LNHDA and CDR2 SQIVND (reference sequence). After removal of 5 bases from V and 9 bases from J, the junction contained 13 bases not matched to a gene. As DNA, the CDR3 is TGTGCCAGTAGTGGCCTGACTAGCGGGAGGCCGTCGGGTGAGCAGTTCTTC. Amino acids: CASSGLTSGRPSGEQFF.

Note on this clone: The DNA is left out, because the CDR3 cannot be placed on it with certainty; the CDR3 is given as TCRdb lists it. The chain combines TRBV11-2 with TRBJ1-1. Germline CDR1 SGHAT, CDR2 FQNNGV. The CDR3 has 16 amino acids, counting both end residues. The chain's CDR3 is CASSFGPGLGNTEAFF.

This clone was counted once. The genes are TRBV29-1 and TRBJ2-1; 13 nucleotides line up with TRBD2. The junction had 5 bases not matched to a gene; V was cut back by 6 bases and J by 0 bases. The CDR3 runs to 16 residues. Germline V lookup: CDR1 SQVTM, CDR2 ANQGSEA. Written as DNA, the CDR3 is TGCAGCGTGGGGGGGACTAGCGGGAACTCCTACAATGAGCAGTTCTTC. This codes for CSVGGTSGNSYNEQFF.

V and J are TRBV9 and TRBJ2-3, with 8 bases identical to TRBD2. The CDR3 spans 20 residues. Germline assignment: CDR1 SGDLS and CDR2 YYNGEE. V lost 0 bases to trimming and J lost 2 bases; unmatched junction nucleotides: 17. Here the CDR3 reads CASSVAPAGVGVGDTDTQYF. CDR3 in DNA: TGTGCCAGCAGCGTAGCCCCAGCGGGAGTGGGGGTGGGGGACACAGATACGCAGTATTTT.

The chain links TRBV11-2 to TRBJ2-1, with D perhaps matching TRBD1 or TRBD2 (5 bases each). Germline CDR1 is SGHAT and CDR2 is FQNNGV. Between the trimmed V and J ends, which lost 2 bases and 10 bases, there was a span of 15 bases. The CDR3 contains 14 residues. CDR3 amino acids: CASSLHQRDVEQFF. CDR3 nucleotide sequence: TGTGCCAGCAGCTTACATCAACGGGACGTGGAGCAGTTCTTC.